What follows describes a single TCR beta chain. Antigen specificity is unknown. Sequence at one end of the junction differs from germline and may be a read error. The data originate from a study of blood T cells in healthy people across ages. Study context: Capture via template switching afforded approximately one barcoded beta molecule per two T cells.

Drawn from each donor were ten milliliters of peripheral blood. The CDR3 contains 14 residues. Germline loops: CDR1 SGHDN, CDR2 FVKESK. Study observations and caveats: In long-lived donors, naive CD4+ cell counts and diversity exceeded those of aged donors.

PCR was performed a second time for about 7 to 12 cycles using a sample-barcoded 5' primer and a J-beta primer mix. A template-switch adaptor that had 12 random nucleotides put a tag on each cDNA molecule. Via MiXCR, TCRdb re-called the 5' RACE reads, giving one row per CDR3 protein. The table includes 600,000 or so distinct CDR3 sequences, 47% detected once. The rearrangement links TRBV14 to TRBJ2-1, with TRBD2 as a possible D gene (5 bases). The specimen sequenced was blood. The receptor comes from a man at least 80 years old in good health. In nucleotides, the CDR3 is TGTGCCAACAGCCAAGAAGAGGGATACAATGAGCAGTTCTTC. Amino acids: CANSQEEGYNEQFF.